This T cell receptor (beta chain) derives from a study of beta chain features in type 1 diabetes listed by TCRdb under 2018. Background on the whole study: Mean age, gender distribution, total cell number and subset yield were not different between patients and healthy donors. Regulatory and stem cell-like memory subsets were isolated from only 8 patients and roughly 8 healthy donors, whereas naive and central memory subsets came from all 30 or so donors. In the study, recently diagnosed type 1 diabetes patients and matched healthy donors were compared on the TCRB repertoires of their sorted circulating CD4+ T cell subsets. Across all samples, some 99 million sorted cells were examined, and cell number per subset correlated strongly with RNA yield.

Broad study findings and their caveats: Naive, central memory and regulatory TCRB repertoires appeared to be more alike among patients than among healthy donors. Fewer insertions and more nucleotide deletions at VDJ recombination sites were observed in patients with type 1 diabetes, implying thymic rearrangement abnormalities. In all four CD4+ subsets, TCRB CDR3 length was moderately but significantly shorter in type 1 diabetes patients. Because cDNA was sequenced instead of genomic DNA, activated cells with high expression could be over-represented, although the groups did not differ in activation or CD3 levels. PCR may preferentially amplify shorter templates, but because patient and control samples were amplified and corrected together, any resulting skew would affect both groups equally. Because the HLA sub-analyses included only small numbers of individuals, any influence of HLA type on TCRB rearrangement was left unresolved.

Each donor gave one peripheral blood draw, around 100 mL on average, collected into heparinised tubes. A BD FACSAria II and a panel including CD45RO, CCR7, CD25, CD127, CD95 and CD27 were used to sort naive, central memory, regulatory and stem cell-like memory CD4+ T cells. Every sorted population had a purity above 95%. PBMCs were isolated immediately by Lymphoprep density gradient centrifugation and stained directly without culture. Samples were stained and sorted in pairs, with one healthy donor and one patient per experiment, so that batch effects were minimized. CDR1 and CDR2 were assigned from the germline V gene as SGHRS and YFSETQ. V is trimmed back by 0 bases and J by 8 bases, and the junction contains 15 bases that no gene match accounts for. Counted from cysteine to phenylalanine, this CDR3 has 18 amino acids. The read is trimmed to its CDR3 DNA, 54 bases read in frame from base 1. The entire isolated RNA was reverse transcribed using the High Capacity cDNA Reverse Transcription Kit, and thus expressed TCRB transcripts were sequenced. Naive, central memory and regulatory T cell samples underwent deep immunoSEQ sequencing, averaging roughly 3.3 million total reads per sample. After sorted cells were lysed in RLT buffer, RNA was extracted with DNase-treated RNeasy Micro or Mini kits, with the choice depending on cell number. Each cell subset was processed separately to prevent cross-contamination, with patient and healthy donor samples processed together. TCRB sequences were amplified from cDNA with the immunoSEQ multiplex PCR, producing 87-bp fragments spanning the CDR3 region. Sequencing of the amplicons was done on the Illumina HiSeq platform. The original pipeline was this. Synthetic template baselines were used to correct PCR bias computationally, reads within Hamming distance 2 were collapsed, and singletons that could not be merged were discarded. Reads were aligned against IMGT to assign V, D and J genes, CDR3 length and insertions or deletions at six rearrangement sites. Within each subset, clonotype counts were normalized to sorted cell number, after which true diversity and Gini coefficients were computed with the tcR R package. The overlap coefficient, calculated on TCRB nucleotide sequences, was used to quantify repertoire sharing. Out-of-frame TCRB sequences from naive cells were analyzed to stand in for the pre-selection repertoire. TCRdb carries this immuneACCESS record with in-frame sequences only. Its versions omit some clonotypes, under half of them owing to an unresolved V gene in the studies checked, with the rest unexplained. V and J calls and clone size are given by that table; D and trimming were obtained from the DNA. The table for this sample lists about 900,000 clones; roughly 15% of them were counted only once. The ten largest clones take up around 0.02% of the sample.

A note on this clone: It lacks a known antigen. No base-level quality is on record; no much larger clone is a single base apart.

The receptor chain draws on TRBV5-1 and TRBJ2-1; TRBD2 lines up with 9 middle nucleotides. Sample: naive CD4+ T cells from blood. The cell subset or site label here, explained by the study, means: true naive CD4+ T cells. The TCR comes from a woman aged 18-29 years in good health. The CDR3 region: CASSLGRLASGIGHEQFF. The sequence in DNA is TGCGCCAGCAGCTTGGGCCGTTTGGCTAGCGGGATAGGGCATGAGCAGTTCTTC. Reference TRBV5-1 and TRBJ2-1 proteins supply the regions before and after the CDR3; the full variable domain is: KAGVTQTPRYLIKTRGQQVTLSCSPISGHRSVSWYQQTPGQGLQFLFEYFSETQRNKGNFPGRFSGRQFSNSRSEMNVSTLELGDSALYLCASSLGRLASGIGHEQFFGPGTRLTVL.